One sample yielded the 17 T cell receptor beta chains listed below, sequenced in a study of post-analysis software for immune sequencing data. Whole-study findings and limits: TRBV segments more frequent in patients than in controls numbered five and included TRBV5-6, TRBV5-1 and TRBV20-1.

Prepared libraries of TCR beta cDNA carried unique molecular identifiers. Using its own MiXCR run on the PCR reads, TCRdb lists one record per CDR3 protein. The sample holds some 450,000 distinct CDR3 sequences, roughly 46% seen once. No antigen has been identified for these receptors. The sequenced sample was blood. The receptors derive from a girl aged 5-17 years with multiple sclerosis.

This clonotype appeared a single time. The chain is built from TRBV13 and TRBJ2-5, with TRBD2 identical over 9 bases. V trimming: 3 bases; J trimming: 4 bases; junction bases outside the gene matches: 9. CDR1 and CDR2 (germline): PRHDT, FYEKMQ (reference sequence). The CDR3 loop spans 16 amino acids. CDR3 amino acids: CASSLEASGEGETQYF. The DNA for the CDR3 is TGTGCCAGCAGCTTGGAGGCTAGCGGGGAAGGAGAGACCCAGTACTTC.

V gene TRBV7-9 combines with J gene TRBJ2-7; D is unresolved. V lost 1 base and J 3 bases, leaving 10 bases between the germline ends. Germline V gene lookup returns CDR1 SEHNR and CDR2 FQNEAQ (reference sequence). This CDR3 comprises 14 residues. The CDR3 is CASSLGEGNYEQYF. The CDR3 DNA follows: TGTGCCAGCAGCTTAGGCGAAGGGAACTACGAGCAGTACTTC.

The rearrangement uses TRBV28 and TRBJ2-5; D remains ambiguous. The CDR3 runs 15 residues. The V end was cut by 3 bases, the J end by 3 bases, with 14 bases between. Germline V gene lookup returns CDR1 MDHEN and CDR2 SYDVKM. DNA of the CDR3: TGTGCCAGCAGTTTGGGGATGAGGAATGAAGAGACCCAGTACTTC. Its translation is CASSLGMRNEETQYF.

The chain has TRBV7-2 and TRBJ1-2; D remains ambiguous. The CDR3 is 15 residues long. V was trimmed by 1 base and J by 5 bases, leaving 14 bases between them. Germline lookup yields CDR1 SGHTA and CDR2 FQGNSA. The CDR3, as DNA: TGTGCCAGCAGCTTAGTTTCTATTGGGGATTATGGCTACACCTTC. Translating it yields CASSLVSIGDYGYTF.

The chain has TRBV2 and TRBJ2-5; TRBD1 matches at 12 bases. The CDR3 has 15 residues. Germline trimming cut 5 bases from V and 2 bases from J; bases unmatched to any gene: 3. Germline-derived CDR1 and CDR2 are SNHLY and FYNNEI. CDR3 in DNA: TGTGCCAGCAGTTGGGACAGGGGGCAACAAGAGACCCAGTACTTC. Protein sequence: CASSWDRGQQETQYF.

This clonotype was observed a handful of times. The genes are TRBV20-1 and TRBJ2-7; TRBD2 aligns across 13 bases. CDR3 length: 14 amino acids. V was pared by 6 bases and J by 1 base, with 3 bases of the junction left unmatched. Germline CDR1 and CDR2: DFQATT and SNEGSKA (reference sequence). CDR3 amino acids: CSATTSGRSYEQYF. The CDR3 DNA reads TGCAGTGCCACGACTAGCGGGAGGTCCTACGAGCAGTACTTC.

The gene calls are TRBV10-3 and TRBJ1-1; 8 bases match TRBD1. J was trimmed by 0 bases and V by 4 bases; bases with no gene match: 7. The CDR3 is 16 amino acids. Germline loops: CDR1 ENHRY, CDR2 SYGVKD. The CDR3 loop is CAISGARDRLNTEAFF. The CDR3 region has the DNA TGTGCCATCAGTGGAGCCCGGGACAGGCTGAACACTGAAGCTTTCTTT.

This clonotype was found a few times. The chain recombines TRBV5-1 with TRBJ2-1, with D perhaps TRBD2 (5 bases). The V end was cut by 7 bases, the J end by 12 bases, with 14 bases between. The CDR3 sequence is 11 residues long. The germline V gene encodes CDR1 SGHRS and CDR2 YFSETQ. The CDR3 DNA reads TGCGCCAGCCGGTTAGACTACTTGCAGTTCTTC. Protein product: CASRLDYLQFF.

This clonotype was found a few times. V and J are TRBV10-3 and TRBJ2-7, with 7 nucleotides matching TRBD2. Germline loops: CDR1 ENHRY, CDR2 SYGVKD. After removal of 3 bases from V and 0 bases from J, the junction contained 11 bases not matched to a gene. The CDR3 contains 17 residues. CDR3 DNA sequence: TGTGCCATCAGTGAACGGGGAGGGGCCCGGAGCTCCTACGAGCAGTACTTC. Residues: CAISERGGARSSYEQYF.

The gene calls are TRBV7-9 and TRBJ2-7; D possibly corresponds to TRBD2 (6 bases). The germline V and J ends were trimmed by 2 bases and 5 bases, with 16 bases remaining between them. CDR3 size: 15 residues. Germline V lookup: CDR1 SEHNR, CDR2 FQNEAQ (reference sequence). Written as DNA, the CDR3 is TGTGCCAGCAGCTTATGGGTTGAGGAGGGCGACGAGCAGTACTTC. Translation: CASSLWVEEGDEQYF.

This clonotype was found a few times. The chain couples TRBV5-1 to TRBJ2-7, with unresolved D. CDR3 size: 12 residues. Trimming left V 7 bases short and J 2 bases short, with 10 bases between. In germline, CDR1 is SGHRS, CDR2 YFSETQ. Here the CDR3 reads CASGEVPYEQYF. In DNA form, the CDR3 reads TGCGCCAGCGGAGAGGTCCCCTACGAGCAGTACTTC.

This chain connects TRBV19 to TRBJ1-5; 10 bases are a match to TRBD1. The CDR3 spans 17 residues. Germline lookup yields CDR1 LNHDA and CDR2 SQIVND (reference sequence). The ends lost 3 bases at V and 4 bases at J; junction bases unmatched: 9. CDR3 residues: CASSMPDRGLWNQPQHF. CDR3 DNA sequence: TGTGCCAGTAGTATGCCGGACAGGGGGTTATGGAATCAGCCCCAGCATTTT.

In DNA form, the CDR3 reads TGTGCCACCAGTGATTCCGACAGGGTCGGGGCTTTCTTT. This translates into CATSDSDRVGAFF. This chain uses TRBV24-1 with TRBJ1-1; 7 bases are shared with TRBD1. Germline V lookup: CDR1 KGHDR, CDR2 SFDVKD. The V gene end was trimmed by 2 bases and the J gene end by 11 bases; junction bases not matched to a gene: 7. CDR3 length: 13 amino acids.

Here the CDR3 reads CASSQGGSGSNQPQHF. CDR3 in DNA: TGTGCCAGCAGCCAGGGGGGTTCGGGTAGCAATCAGCCCCAGCATTTT. The chain links TRBV4-2 to TRBJ1-5; weak D call: TRBD1 (5 bases). This CDR3 is 16 amino acids long. V dropped 3 bases and J dropped 0 bases, with 12 bases sitting between them. The V gene's germline CDR1 is LGHNA and CDR2 YNFKEQ.

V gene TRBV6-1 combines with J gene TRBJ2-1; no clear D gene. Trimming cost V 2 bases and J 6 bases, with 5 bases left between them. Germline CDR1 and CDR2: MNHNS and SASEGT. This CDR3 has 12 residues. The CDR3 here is CASSEWRNEQFF. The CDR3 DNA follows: TGTGCCAGCAGTGAATGGCGCAATGAGCAGTTCTTC.

The CDR3 region has the DNA TGCAGTGCTAGTTCCCCCAACTGGGCCAAAAACATTCAGTACTTC. Translated: CSASSPNWAKNIQYF. This chain joins TRBV20-1 and TRBJ2-4; D is unresolved. V gave up 3 bases and J gave up 1 base, with 13 bases separating them. Germline V gives CDR1 DFQATT, CDR2 SNEGSKA (reference sequence). This CDR3 spans 15 amino acids.

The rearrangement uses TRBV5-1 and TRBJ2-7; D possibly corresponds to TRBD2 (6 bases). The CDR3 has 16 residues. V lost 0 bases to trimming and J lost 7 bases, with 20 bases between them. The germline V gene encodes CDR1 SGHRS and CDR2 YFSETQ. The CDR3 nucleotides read TGCGCCAGCAGCTTGGGAGATACCGGGGAGGCGCGAGAGCAGTACTTC. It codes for CASSLGDTGEAREQYF. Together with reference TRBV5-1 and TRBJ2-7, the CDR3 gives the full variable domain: KAGVTQTPRYLIKTRGQQVTLSCSPISGHRSVSWYQQTPGQGLQFLFEYFSETQRNKGNFPGRFSGRQFSNSRSEMNVSTLELGDSALYLCASSLGDTGEAREQYFGPGTRLTVT.